What follows is one TCR beta chain and its context. The sample comes from a study of shared clonotypes between healthy human individuals. Adults of Caucasian background living in Nashville, Tennessee made up all donors. DNA at approximately 200 ng, about 30,000 T cell genomes, went into sorted-subset replicate PCRs. Original processing methods: Quality scores were absent from the junction-only immunoSEQ sequences, so filtering differed. The table came from immunoSEQ multiplex PCR; TCRdb's copy has only in-frame clones and leaves some out. The D gene and trimming were derived from the DNA, and the V and J assignments and clone size from that table. Here the sample spans over a million clones, approximately 80% being singletons. CDR1 and CDR2 from the germline V gene are MNHEY and SMNVEV (reference sequence). Trimming stripped 5 bases from V and 3 bases from J, with 16 bases between. The CDR3 contains 15 residues.

This receptor was taken from a man aged 18 to 30 in good health. Some clones in this sample may be carry-over from other donors' samples. The sequenced sample consisted of memory CD4+ T cells from PBMCs. Subset here: CD45RA-negative fraction. The chain uses TRBV27 and TRBJ1-1; D is unresolved. The CDR3 bases are TGTGCCAGCAGTCTCCAACAACCCCCCTACACTGAAGCTTTCTTT. Residues: CASSLQQPPYTEAFF.